Presented here are 23 T cell receptor beta chains from one specimen sequenced in a study of T cell clonality in common variable immunodeficiency. TCRdb's copy holds only in-frame clones and misses some; the assay was immunoSEQ multiplex PCR. The repertoire consists of under 50,000 clones, none detected only once. The sample consisted of peripheral blood mononuclear cells. Source of these receptors: a person aged 18 to 75 in good health.

This clone was found many times. The CDR3 end falls 3 residues outside the read, so it is completed with the germline J gene. This chain joins TRBV12-3 or TRBV12-4 and TRBJ1-5, with D unresolved. This CDR3 region has 15 residues. The germline V and J ends were trimmed by 9 bases and 1 base, with 16 bases remaining between them. The CDR3 sequence is CASRYNDMSNQPQHF. CDR3 DNA, as far as it was read: TGTGCCAGTCGATACAACGACATGAGCAATCAGCCC.

This clone was recorded many times. From the germline J gene comes the end of the CDR3, since the read stops 3 residues before it. J is TRBJ2-1 and V is TRBV19, with TRBD2 identical over 11 bases. V shed 2 bases, J shed 2 bases, and the junction held 5 bases outside the gene matches. The CDR3 loop spans 17 amino acids. CDR1 LNHDA and CDR2 SQIVND come from the germline V gene (reference sequence). The CDR3 DNA, read in part, is TGTGCCAGTAGTATACTAACTAGCGGGAGCGCCTACAATGAG. Its protein is CASSILTSGSAYNE. The whole CDR3 sequence reads CASSILTSGSAYNEQFF.

This clone was detected ten times or more. The read ends 3 residues before the CDR3 terminus; that terminus is restored from the germline J gene. The chain links TRBV10-3 to TRBJ2-2, with a possible D match to TRBD1 (6 bases). Germline CDR1 is ENHRY and CDR2 is SYGVKD. This CDR3 comprises 13 residues. This chain's CDR3 is CAISTGMNSPLFF. CDR3 DNA (partial): TGTGCCATCAGCACAGGGATGAATTCACCG.

In this sample, this clone turned up many times. The read ends 3 residues shy of where the CDR3 ends; the end is completed using the germline J gene. V is TRBV19 and J is TRBJ1-1; TRBD1 might be the D (5 bases). Germline CDR1 reads LNHDA; CDR2 reads SQIVND (reference sequence). The CDR3 is 13 residues long. CDR3 sequence: CASMGRSEGKAFF. The sequenced CDR3 bases are TGTGCCAGTATGGGGCGCTCCGAGGGGAAA.

On this clone itself: From the germline J gene comes the end of the CDR3, since the read stops 3 residues before it. The chain has TRBV6-2 or TRBV6-3 and TRBJ1-2; no firm D call. The CDR3 has 16 amino acids. The germline V gene has CDR1 MNHEY and CDR2 SVGEGT. The covered CDR3 bases are TGTGCCAGCGCGTCGCCCGGACTAGCGGGAGTGGATGAC. Its translation is CASASPGLAGVDD. The full CDR3 protein reads CASASPGLAGVDDYTF.

This clone was found many times. The CDR3 DNA, read in part, is TGTGCCAGCAGTTTAGCCGGGACAGGCATTCCCTACGAG. Protein: CASSLAGTGIPYE. The complete CDR3 protein is CASSLAGTGIPYEQYF. The rearrangement links TRBV28 to TRBJ2-7, with 8 bases fitting TRBD1. With the read ending 3 residues before the CDR3 end, the germline J gene is used to fill in that end. Germline V gives CDR1 MDHEN, CDR2 SYDVKM. The V segment lost 2 bases and the J segment 2 bases; nucleotides outside the gene matches: 8. This CDR3 comprises 16 residues.

There are many counts of this clone. Coverage ceases 3 residues before the CDR3 finishes, and the germline J gene fills in the end. The chain couples TRBV19 to TRBJ1-1; tentative D call: TRBD1 (6 bases). Germline loops: CDR1 LNHDA, CDR2 SQIVND (reference sequence). The CDR3 consists of 11 residues. V shed 6 bases and J shed 5 bases, with 7 bases lying between them. The chain's CDR3 is CASRGATEAFF. The sequenced part of the CDR3 DNA is TGTGCCAGTAGGGGGGCAACTGAA.

In this sample, this clone turned up many times. The read ends 3 residues early relative to the CDR3; the germline J gene fills the gap. The chain joins TRBV5-1 to TRBJ1-1; TRBD1 might be the D (5 bases). V lost 0 bases, J lost 0 bases, and 21 bases lay in between. CDR3 size: 19 residues. CDR1 SGHRS and CDR2 YFSETQ come from the germline V gene. The covered CDR3 bases are TGCGCCAGCAGCTTGGAATTGCTAAGGAGGGGCGGCATGAACACTGAA. It translates to CASSLELLRRGGMNTE. The whole CDR3 protein reads CASSLELLRRGGMNTEAFF. Full variable domain (outside the CDR3, taken from reference TRBV5-1 and TRBJ1-1): KAGVTQTPRYLIKTRGQQVTLSCSPISGHRSVSWYQQTPGQGLQFLFEYFSETQRNKGNFPGRFSGRQFSNSRSEMNVSTLELGDSALYLCASSLELLRRGGMNTEAFFGQGTRLTVV.

At least ten counts were recorded for this clone. The read ends 3 residues shy of where the CDR3 ends; the end is completed using the germline J gene. This chain connects TRBV29-1 to TRBJ1-2, with D tentatively TRBD1 (6 bases). V lost 4 bases to trimming and J lost 6 bases, with 12 bases between them. Germline V lookup: CDR1 SQVTM, CDR2 ANQGSEA. The length of the CDR3 is 12 residues. The CDR3 sequence is CSVGDRNNGYTF. The CDR3 bases that were read are TGCAGCGTTGGTGACAGGAATAATGGC. Filled out from reference TRBV29-1 and TRBJ1-2, the complete variable domain reads SAVISQKPSRDICQRGTSLTIQCQVDSQVTMMFWYRQQPGQSLTLIATANQGSEATYESGFVIDKFPISRPNLTFSTLTVSNMSPEDSSIYLCSVGDRNNGYTFGSGTRLTVV.

This clone has more than one count but fewer than ten. The sequence runs out 3 residues before the end of the CDR3; the remainder is reconstructed from the germline J gene. The genes are TRBV5-6 and TRBJ2-2; TRBD1 aligns across 10 bases. CDR3 length equals 15 residues. Germline V CDR1 and CDR2: SGHDT, YYEEEE. The sequenced part of the CDR3 DNA is TGTGCCAGCAGTCGGGGACAGGGGAGCAATTCACCG. As protein: CASSRGQGSNSP. The CDR3 in its entirety is CASSRGQGSNSPLFF.

This clone has ten or more counts. The DNA ends 3 residues before the CDR3 does, and the rest of the CDR3 is filled in from the germline J gene. The V and J genes are TRBV12-3 or TRBV12-4 and TRBJ1-4; D is perhaps TRBD1 (5 bases). The CDR3 sequence is 15 residues long. With 4 bases removed from V and 3 bases from J, the gap between germline ends came to 12 bases. CDR3 residues: CASSSQGWPNEKLFF. The covered CDR3 bases are TGTGCCAGCAGTTCCCAGGGTTGGCCTAATGAAAAA.

As for this clone: With the read ending 3 residues before the CDR3 end, the germline J gene is used to fill in that end. V usage is TRBV7-9 and J usage is TRBJ2-4, with a possible D match to TRBD2 (6 bases). There are 13 residues in the CDR3. CDR1 is SEHNR and CDR2 is FQNEAQ in the germline V gene (reference sequence). The sequenced part of the CDR3 DNA is TGTGCCAGCAGCGCTTCTTTGGACTATGGT. Translation gives CASSASLDYG. The full CDR3 protein is CASSASLDYGQYF.

The sample holds many counts of this clone. Read data end 3 residues before the CDR3 end; the end is taken from the germline J gene. V usage is TRBV12-3 or TRBV12-4 and J usage is TRBJ2-1; TRBD2 might be the D (5 bases). The CDR3 has 15 amino acids. Deletions cut 5 bases from V and 0 bases from J, with 11 bases between. The CDR3 sequence: CASSISDYSYNEQFF. The CDR3 DNA, read in part, is TGTGCCAGCAGTATTAGCGATTACTCCTACAATGAG.

This clone was observed many times. The sequence runs out 3 residues before the end of the CDR3; the remainder is reconstructed from the germline J gene. V is TRBV20-1 and J is TRBJ2-3; 7 nucleotides agree with TRBD2. The CDR3 loop spans 16 amino acids. Germline CDR1 is DFQATT and CDR2 is SNEGSKA (reference sequence). J lost 2 bases, V lost 0 bases, and 8 bases had no gene match. CDR3: CSARDPSSGPTDTQYF. CDR3 DNA (partial): TGCAGTGCTAGAGATCCGTCTAGCGGCCCCACAGATACG.

This clone was observed at least ten times. Read data end 3 residues before the CDR3 end; the end is taken from the germline J gene. The rearrangement links TRBV5-1 to TRBJ1-2; maybe TRBD1 (6 bases). CDR3 length: 15 residues. Deletions cut 2 bases from V and 2 bases from J, with 13 bases between. Germline V gives CDR1 SGHRS, CDR2 YFSETQ. The CDR3 spells CASSLIGGENYGYTF. The sequenced part of the CDR3 DNA is TGCGCCAGCAGCTTAATAGGGGGGGAAAACTATGGC.

This clone was found a few times. The CDR3 bases that were read are TGTGCCAGCAGCTTCTTGACAGGCTCCGGCACTGAA. Its protein is CASSFLTGSGTE. The whole CDR3 region reads CASSFLTGSGTEAFF. This chain connects TRBV7-2 to TRBJ1-1, with a possible D match to TRBD1 (6 bases). With the read ending 3 residues before the CDR3 end, the germline J gene is used to fill in that end. V lost 3 bases to trimming and J lost 4 bases, with 15 bases between them. CDR1 and CDR2 (germline): SGHTA, FQGNSA. The CDR3 has 15 amino acids.

This clone was recorded many times. The read comes to an end 3 residues before the CDR3 does, leaving the germline J gene to fill in the end. The V gene is TRBV10-3, the J gene TRBJ1-3; D gene uncertain. Trimming took 2 bases from V and 0 from J, leaving 5 bases between them. This CDR3 is built from 14 residues. Looked up from germline, CDR1 is ENHRY and CDR2 is SYGVKD. The DNA read from the CDR3 is TGTGCCATCAGTGAGACACCCTCTGGAAACACC. This gives the protein CAISETPSGNT. The full-length CDR3 reads as CAISETPSGNTIYF.

Ten or more counts support this clone. The sequenced fragment ends 3 residues before the CDR3 boundary, so the rest is inferred from the germline J gene. The chain has TRBV6-2 or TRBV6-3 and TRBJ1-1; D uncertain. CDR1 is MNHEY, CDR2 SVGEGT, per germline. V lost 5 bases to trimming and J lost 7 bases, with 11 bases between them. The CDR3 has 12 amino acids. CDR3 DNA, as far as it was read: TGTGCCAGCAGTAACGGACTCCATGAA. As protein: CASSNGLHE. The CDR3 in its entirety is CASSNGLHEAFF.

This clone was detected only a few times. The read ends 3 residues shy of where the CDR3 ends; the end is completed using the germline J gene. The chain recombines TRBV20-1 with TRBJ1-5; 9 nucleotides line up with TRBD1. The CDR3 sequence is 13 residues long. Unmatched junction bases numbered 4, after V lost 6 bases and J lost 4 bases. Germline CDR1 is DFQATT and CDR2 is SNEGSKA (reference sequence). The CDR3 bases that were read are TGCAGTGCGACCGACAGGGGGAATCAGCCC. Its translation is CSATDRGNQP. The entire CDR3 is CSATDRGNQPQHF.

This clone was seen ten or more times. One end of the junction varies from germline; a read error may be responsible. The read ends 3 residues shy of where the CDR3 ends; the end is completed using the germline J gene. This chain connects TRBV18 to TRBJ1-5; 8 bases match TRBD1. The CDR3 contains 15 residues. Germline V gene lookup returns CDR1 KGHSH and CDR2 LQKENI. Partial CDR3 DNA: TGTGCCAGCTCACAAGGACAGGGTGTCAATCGGCCC. This encodes CASSQGQGVNRP. The entire CDR3 protein reads CASSQGQGVNRPQHF.

The sample holds many counts of this clone. Read sequence stops 3 residues before the CDR3 end, and the germline J gene provides the missing end. The rearrangement joins TRBV4-2 to TRBJ1-4; 7 positions match TRBD1. V shed 2 bases, J shed 0 bases, and the junction held 0 bases outside the gene matches. Germline loops: CDR1 LGHNA, CDR2 YNFKEQ. There are 15 residues in the CDR3. CDR3 DNA (partial): TGTGCCAGCAGCCAACAGGGGGCAACTAATGAAAAA. Translated, it gives CASSQQGATNEK. The CDR3 in full is CASSQQGATNEKLFF.

This clone was observed many times. The CDR3 goes on 3 residues after the read ends, and that part is filled in from the germline J gene. The chain is built from TRBV6-2 or TRBV6-3 and TRBJ2-3; unclear D gene. Germline-derived CDR1 and CDR2 are MNHEY and SVGEGT. This CDR3 is built from 15 residues. Trimming pared 5 bases from V and 0 bases from J, leaving 12 bases between. CDR3 DNA (partial): TGTGCCAGCAGTAACCATAAGAGGAGCACAGATACG. Translated, it gives CASSNHKRSTDT. The entire CDR3 protein reads CASSNHKRSTDTQYF.

This clone came up a few times. The read terminates 3 residues before the CDR3 end, so the remaining end is supplied by the germline J gene. The V call is TRBV25-1, the J call TRBJ2-3; 11 nucleotides match TRBD1. The V gene end was trimmed by 1 base and the J gene end by 4 bases; junction bases not matched to a gene: 7. Germline V lookup: CDR1 MGHDK, CDR2 SYGVNS. The CDR3 is 17 amino acids. The CDR3 spells CASSESRTGGEADTQYF. The DNA read from the CDR3 is TGTGCCAGCAGTGAATCCCGGACAGGGGGCGAGGCAGATACG.